This T cell receptor beta chain was captured in a study of CD8+ T cells in alopecia areata (dated by TCRdb to 2017 to 2018). About the study as a whole: High-throughput TCRbeta sequencing was used to examine T cell clonal expansion in alopecia areata in both the C3H/HeJ mouse model and human patients. In humans, TCRbeta sequencing was performed on scalp tissue and on sorted CD4+ and CD8+ peripheral blood T cells from healthy controls and from patients with patchy or totalis/universalis alopecia areata. Clonality in the scalp was compared among normal scalp (n=4), patchy alopecia areata scalp (n=8), and alopecia totalis/universalis scalp (n=8). RNA was extracted with the PAXgene miRNA kit for fixed scalp, the miRNeasy kit for PBMCs, and the RNeasy kit for mouse skin. TCRbeta CDR3 regions were amplified by immunoSEQ multiplex PCR with 35 Vbeta forward and 13 Jbeta reverse primers.

From alopecia areata patients, peripheral blood was collected along with lesional scalp punch biopsies. After PBMCs were isolated by density centrifugation and stained for CD3, CD4 and CD8, a FACSAria was used to sort CD4+ and CD8+ T cells. The untreated alopecia areata patients were recruited through a multicenter biomarker study. For 4 to 6 biomarker-study patients, blood CD8+ T cells were further sorted into NKG2D-low and NKG2D-high fractions. V is shortened by 6 bases, J by 6 bases, and the region joining them spans 16 bases. The germline V gene (reference sequence) supplies CDR1 SEHNR and CDR2 FQNEAQ. Including the terminal cysteine and phenylalanine, the CDR3 comprises 14 residues. The only DNA kept is the CDR3, 42 bases in frame from the first base. For this clone: Its antigen target is currently unknown. There are no base qualities to consult, and no much larger clone falls within one base.

Library preparation was by the immunoSEQ multiplex PCR assay. To provide template for TCR sequencing, every sample had RNA extracted and reverse transcribed into cDNA. SuperScript III was used for first-strand cDNA synthesis, primed with a 2:1 mix of oligo-dT and random hexamers. Amplification bias was assessed with a synthetic immune receptor repertoire, and residual bias was removed computationally. The authors processed their data as follows. Raw reads were preprocessed to remove errors, and CDR3 was defined by IMGT conventions from the conserved cysteine to phenylalanine. Clonality was computed by normalizing Shannon entropy by log2 of the number of productive unique TCRs and subtracting the result from 1. Whether each scalp clone was CD4 or CD8 was inferred by checking scalp TCRbeta sequences against the CD4 and CD8 repertoires from sorted blood. As stored in TCRdb, this immuneACCESS dataset retains in-frame rearrangements with V and J assigned. A fraction of the clones does not appear; measured against another copy, unresolved V genes explain less than half of the discrepancy, and the remainder lacks a known reason. D and trimming were read from the DNA, whereas the V and J calls and clone size are those reported in that table. The sample yields tens of thousands of clones; 60% to 85% were counted once. The ten largest clones add up to under 20% of the sample.

Broad study findings and their caveats: Shared TCR sequences between patients were less evident than in mice, which may be partly attributable to HLA diversity in the patient population. Resident alphabeta T cells in normal human skin are also sequenced, complicating scalp TCR repertoire analysis, unlike mouse skin dominated by gammadelta T cells. Higher clonality and more expanded CD8+ clones were observed in lesional scalp than in normal scalp, particularly in alopecia totalis/universalis, a finding suggestive of antigenic drive.

Rearrangement joined TRBV7-9 to TRBJ2-3; perhaps TRBD2 is the D gene, with 5 bases matching. Source material: NKG2D-low CD8+ T cells sorted from blood. The cell subset or site label for this specimen denotes: sorted CD8+ NKG2D-low blood T cells. The clonotype comes from a human donor with alopecia areata. The DNA sequence follows: TGTGCCAGCAGTCCCCTGAGGGTTAAGGATACGCAGTATTTT. Its coded protein is CASSPLRVKDTQYF.